This T cell receptor (beta chain) was identified during a study of cytomegalovirus exposure and HLA in healthy donors. The CDR3 consists of 14 residues. Germline V CDR1 and CDR2: MNHNS, SASEGT. The junction had 6 bases not matched to a gene; V was cut back by 5 bases and J by 6 bases. This clone was observed a handful of times. No antigen is known for it. Donors counted as nominally healthy when sampled, yet unrecorded immune exposures were likely. PCR employed 60 Vbeta and 13 Jbeta primers. The protocol was immunoSEQ multiplex PCR, while the TCRdb copy is restricted to in-frame clones and leaves out a portion. The sample records 110,000 to 150,000 clones, approximately 70% being singletons. General study results and limits: TCR beta sequences reportedly predicted the HLA-A and HLA-B alleles of most subjects accurately.

The rearrangement joins TRBV6-1 to TRBJ2-3, with 9 bases aligning to TRBD2. The receptor's source is a woman aged 55 to 70 in good health and CMV-seropositive. Sequencing was done on a sample of PBMCs. The CDR3 sequence is CASSRREGGDTQYF. CDR3 nucleotides: TGTGCCAGCAGTAGGCGGGAGGGCGGGGATACGCAGTATTTT.